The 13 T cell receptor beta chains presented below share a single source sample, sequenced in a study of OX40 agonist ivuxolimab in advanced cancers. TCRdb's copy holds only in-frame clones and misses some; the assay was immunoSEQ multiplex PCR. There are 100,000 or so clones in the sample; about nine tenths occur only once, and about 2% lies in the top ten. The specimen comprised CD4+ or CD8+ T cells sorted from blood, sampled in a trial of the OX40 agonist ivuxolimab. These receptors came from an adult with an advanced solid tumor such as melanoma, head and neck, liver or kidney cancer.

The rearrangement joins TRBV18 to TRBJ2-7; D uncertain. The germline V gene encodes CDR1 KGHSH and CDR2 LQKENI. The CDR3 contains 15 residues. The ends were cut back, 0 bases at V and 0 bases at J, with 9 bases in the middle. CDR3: CASSPPSPISYEQYF. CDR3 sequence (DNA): TGTGCCAGCTCACCACCGAGTCCTATCTCCTACGAGCAGTACTTC.

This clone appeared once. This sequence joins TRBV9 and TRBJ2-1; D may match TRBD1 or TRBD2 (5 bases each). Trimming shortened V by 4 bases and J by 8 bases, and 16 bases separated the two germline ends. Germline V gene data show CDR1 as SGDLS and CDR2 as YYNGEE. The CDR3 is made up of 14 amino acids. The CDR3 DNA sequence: TGTGCCAGCAGCAGAGGGGCAGGGACGGATGAGCAGTTCTTC. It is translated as CASSRGAGTDEQFF.

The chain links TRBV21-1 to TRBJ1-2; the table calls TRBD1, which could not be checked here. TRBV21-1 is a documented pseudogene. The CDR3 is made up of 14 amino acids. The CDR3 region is CASSQHTGLHGYTF. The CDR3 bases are TGTGCCAGCAGCCAACACACAGGGCTCCATGGCTACACCTTC.

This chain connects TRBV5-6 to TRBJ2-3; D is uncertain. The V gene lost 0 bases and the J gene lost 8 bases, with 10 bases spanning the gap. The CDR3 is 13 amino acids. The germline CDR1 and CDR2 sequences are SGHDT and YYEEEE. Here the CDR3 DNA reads TGTGCCAGCAGCTTGGTACAGATGGGTACGCAGTATTTT. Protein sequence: CASSLVQMGTQYF.

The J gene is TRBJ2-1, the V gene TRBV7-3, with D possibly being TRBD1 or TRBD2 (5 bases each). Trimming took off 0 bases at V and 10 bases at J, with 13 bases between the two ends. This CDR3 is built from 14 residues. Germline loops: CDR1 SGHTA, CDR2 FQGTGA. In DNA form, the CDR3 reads TGTGCCAGCAGCTTAACGACCCCTTGGGGGGAGCAGTTCTTC. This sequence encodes CASSLTTPWGEQFF. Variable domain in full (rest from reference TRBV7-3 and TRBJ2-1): GAGVSQTPSNKVTEKGKYVELRCDPISGHTALYWYRQSLGQGPEFLIYFQGTGAADDSGLPNDRFFAVRPEGSVSTLKIQRTERGDSAVYLCASSLTTPWGEQFFGPGTRLTVL.

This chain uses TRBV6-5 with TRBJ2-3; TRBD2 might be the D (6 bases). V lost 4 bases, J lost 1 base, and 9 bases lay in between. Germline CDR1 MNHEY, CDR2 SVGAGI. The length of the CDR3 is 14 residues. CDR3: CASSFGGGTDTQYF. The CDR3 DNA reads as TGTGCCAGCAGTTTCGGGGGTGGCACAGATACGCAGTATTTT.

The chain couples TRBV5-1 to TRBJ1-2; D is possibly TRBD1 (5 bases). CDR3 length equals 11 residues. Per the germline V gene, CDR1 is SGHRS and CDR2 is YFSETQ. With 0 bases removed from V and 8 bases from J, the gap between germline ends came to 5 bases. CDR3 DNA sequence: TGCGCCAGCAGCTTGGAGGGGGGCTACACCTTC. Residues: CASSLEGGYTF.

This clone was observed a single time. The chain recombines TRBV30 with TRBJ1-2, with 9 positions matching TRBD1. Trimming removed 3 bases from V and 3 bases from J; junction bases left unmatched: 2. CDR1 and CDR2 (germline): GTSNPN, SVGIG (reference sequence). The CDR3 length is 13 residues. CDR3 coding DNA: TGTGCCTGGAGCGACAGGGGGGACTATGGCTACACCTTC. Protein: CAWSDRGDYGYTF.

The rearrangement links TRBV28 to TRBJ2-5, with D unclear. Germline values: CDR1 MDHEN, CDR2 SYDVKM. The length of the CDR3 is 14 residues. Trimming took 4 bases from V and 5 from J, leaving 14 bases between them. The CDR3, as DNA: TGTGCCAGCAGTTCCCCTCCGCCCGGGGAGACCCAGTACTTC. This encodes CASSSPPPGETQYF.

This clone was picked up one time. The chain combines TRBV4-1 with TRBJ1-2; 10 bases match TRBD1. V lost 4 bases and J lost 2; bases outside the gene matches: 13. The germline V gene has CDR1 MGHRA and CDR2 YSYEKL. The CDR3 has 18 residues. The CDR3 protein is CASSRNPGQGKENYGYTF. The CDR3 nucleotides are TGCGCCAGCAGCCGCAACCCGGGACAGGGGAAGGAGAACTATGGCTACACCTTC.

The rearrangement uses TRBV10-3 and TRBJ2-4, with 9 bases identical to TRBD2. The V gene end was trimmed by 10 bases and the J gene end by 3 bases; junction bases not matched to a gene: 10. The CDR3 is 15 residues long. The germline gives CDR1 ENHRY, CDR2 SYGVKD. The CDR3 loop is CATRRGGMDKNIQYF. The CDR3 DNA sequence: TGTGCCACCAGGCGGGGGGGCATGGACAAAAACATTCAGTACTTC.

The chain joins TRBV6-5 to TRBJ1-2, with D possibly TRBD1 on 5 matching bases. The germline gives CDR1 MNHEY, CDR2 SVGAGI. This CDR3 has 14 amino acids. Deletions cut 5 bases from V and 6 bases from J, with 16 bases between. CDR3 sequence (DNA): TGTGCCAGCAGTACCTCTGGCAGGGTCCATGGCTACACCTTC. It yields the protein CASSTSGRVHGYTF.

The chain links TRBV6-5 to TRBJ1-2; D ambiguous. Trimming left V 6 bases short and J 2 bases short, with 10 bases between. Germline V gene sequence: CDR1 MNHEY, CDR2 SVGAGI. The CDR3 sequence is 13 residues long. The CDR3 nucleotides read TGTGCCAGCAGAGCCGTGGACAACTATGGCTACACCTTC. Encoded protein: CASRAVDNYGYTF.